This T cell receptor beta chain was obtained from a study of blood T cell repertoires in COVID-19. Across the whole study: Sites across the United States, Italy and Spain contributed samples from acute and convalescent COVID-19. T cells, B-cell-depleted T cells, or PBMCs supplied cDNA or gDNA.

V lost 1 base to trimming and J lost 2 bases; unmatched junction nucleotides: 7. Looked up from germline, CDR1 is SGHTA and CDR2 is FQGTGA. CDR3 length equals 16 residues. Produced via immunoSEQ multiplex PCR; TCRdb's table is partial and in-frame only. Of around 170,000 clones in the sample, roughly 83% were seen once. The receptor comes from a human donor in a cohort sampled during active COVID-19. The chain uses TRBV7-3 and TRBJ2-7, with 8 nucleotides matching TRBD2. The sample was peripheral blood. CDR3 DNA: TGTGCCAGCAGCTTAAACGGGGCTAGCGGGCCCTACGAGCAGTACTTC. It codes for CASSLNGASGPYEQYF.